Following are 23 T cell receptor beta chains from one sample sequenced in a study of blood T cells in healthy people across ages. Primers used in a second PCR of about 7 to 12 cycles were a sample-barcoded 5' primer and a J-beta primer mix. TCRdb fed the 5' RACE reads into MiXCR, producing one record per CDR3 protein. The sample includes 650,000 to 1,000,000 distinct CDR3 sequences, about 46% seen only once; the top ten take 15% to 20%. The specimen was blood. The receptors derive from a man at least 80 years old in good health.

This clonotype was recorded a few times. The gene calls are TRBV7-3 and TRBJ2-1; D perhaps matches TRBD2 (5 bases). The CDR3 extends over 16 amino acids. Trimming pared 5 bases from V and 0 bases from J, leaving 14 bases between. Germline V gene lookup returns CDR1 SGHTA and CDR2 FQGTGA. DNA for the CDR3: TGTGCCAGCAGCATCTCTGCGGGCTTCTCCTACAATGAGCAGTTCTTC. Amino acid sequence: CASSISAGFSYNEQFF.

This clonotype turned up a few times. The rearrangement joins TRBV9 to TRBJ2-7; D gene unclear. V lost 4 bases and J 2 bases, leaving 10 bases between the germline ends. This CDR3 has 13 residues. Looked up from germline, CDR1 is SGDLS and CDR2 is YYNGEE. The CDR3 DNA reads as TGTGCCAGCAGCCACGACACGGCCTACGAGCAGTACTTC. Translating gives CASSHDTAYEQYF.

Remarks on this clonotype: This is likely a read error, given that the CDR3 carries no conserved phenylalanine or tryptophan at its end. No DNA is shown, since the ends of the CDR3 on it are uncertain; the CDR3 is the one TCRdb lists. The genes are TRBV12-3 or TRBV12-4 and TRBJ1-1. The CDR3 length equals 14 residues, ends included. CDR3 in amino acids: CASSLEVLGTEPFV.

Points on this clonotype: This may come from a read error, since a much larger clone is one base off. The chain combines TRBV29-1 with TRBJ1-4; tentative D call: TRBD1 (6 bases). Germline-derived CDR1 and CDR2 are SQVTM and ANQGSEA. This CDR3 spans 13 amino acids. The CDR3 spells CSVDGQGYENLFF. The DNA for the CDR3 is TGCAGCGTTGACGGCCAGGGGTACGAAAATCTGTTTTTT.

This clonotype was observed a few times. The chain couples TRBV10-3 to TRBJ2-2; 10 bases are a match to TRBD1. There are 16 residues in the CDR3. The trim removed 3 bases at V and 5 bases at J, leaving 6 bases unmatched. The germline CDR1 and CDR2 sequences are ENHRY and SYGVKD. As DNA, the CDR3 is TGTGCCATCAGTGAAACGGGACAGGGGATAACCGGGGAGCTGTTTTTT. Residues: CAISETGQGITGELFF.

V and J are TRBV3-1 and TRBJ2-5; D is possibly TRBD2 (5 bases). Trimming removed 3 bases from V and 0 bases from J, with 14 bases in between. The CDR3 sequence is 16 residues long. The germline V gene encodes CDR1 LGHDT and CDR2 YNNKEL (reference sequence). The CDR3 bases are TGTGCCAGCAGCCACTGGAGGATAAGCGACCAAGAGACCCAGTACTTC. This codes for CASSHWRISDQETQYF.

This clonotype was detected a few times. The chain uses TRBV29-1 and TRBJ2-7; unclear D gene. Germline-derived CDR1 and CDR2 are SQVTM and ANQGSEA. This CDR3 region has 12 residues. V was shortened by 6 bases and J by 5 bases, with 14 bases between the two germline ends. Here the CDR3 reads CSVAMPGDEQYF. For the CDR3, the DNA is TGCAGCGTCGCCATGCCCGGTGACGAGCAGTACTTC.

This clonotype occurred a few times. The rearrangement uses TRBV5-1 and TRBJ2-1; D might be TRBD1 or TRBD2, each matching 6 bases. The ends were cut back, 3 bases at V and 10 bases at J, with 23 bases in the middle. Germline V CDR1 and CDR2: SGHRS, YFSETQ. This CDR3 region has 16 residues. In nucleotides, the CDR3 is TGCGCCAGCAGCTACCCGGGACGTAGGGGGGAGTCGGAGCAGTTCTTC. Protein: CASSYPGRRGESEQFF.

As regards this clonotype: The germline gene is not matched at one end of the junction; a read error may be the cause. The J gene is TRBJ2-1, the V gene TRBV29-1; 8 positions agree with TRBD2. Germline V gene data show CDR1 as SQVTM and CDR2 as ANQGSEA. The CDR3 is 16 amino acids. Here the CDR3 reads CSVVRGAGASYNEQFF. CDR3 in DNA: TGCAGCGTTGTGAGGGGAGCGGGGGCTAGCTACAATGAGCAGTTCTTT.

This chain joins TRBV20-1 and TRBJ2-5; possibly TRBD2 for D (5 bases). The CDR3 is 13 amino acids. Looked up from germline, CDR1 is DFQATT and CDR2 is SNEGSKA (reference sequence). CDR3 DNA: TGCAGCTTAATAGCGAGATTAGAAGAGACCCAGTACTTC. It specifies CSLIARLEETQYF.

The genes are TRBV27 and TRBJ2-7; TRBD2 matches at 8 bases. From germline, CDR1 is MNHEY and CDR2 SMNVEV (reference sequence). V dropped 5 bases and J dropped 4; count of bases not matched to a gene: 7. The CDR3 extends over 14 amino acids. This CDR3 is CASSGAGVGYEQYF. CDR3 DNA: TGTGCCAGCAGTGGAGCGGGAGTAGGGTACGAGCAGTACTTC.

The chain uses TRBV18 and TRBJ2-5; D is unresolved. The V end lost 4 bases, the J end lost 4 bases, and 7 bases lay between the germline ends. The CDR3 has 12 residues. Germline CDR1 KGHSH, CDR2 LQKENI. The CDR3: CASSRVSETQYF. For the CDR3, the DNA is TGTGCCAGCTCACGAGTTTCAGAGACCCAGTACTTC.

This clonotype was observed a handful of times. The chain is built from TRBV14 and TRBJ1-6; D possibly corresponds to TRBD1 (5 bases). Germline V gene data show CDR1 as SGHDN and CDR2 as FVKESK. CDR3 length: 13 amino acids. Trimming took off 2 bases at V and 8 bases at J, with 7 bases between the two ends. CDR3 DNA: TGTGCCAGCAGCCAACAGGGATATTCACCCCTCCACTTT. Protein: CASSQQGYSPLHF.

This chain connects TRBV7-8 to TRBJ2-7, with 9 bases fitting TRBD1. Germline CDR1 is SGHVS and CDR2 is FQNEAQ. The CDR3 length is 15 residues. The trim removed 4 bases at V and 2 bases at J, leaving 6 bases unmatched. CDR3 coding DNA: TGTGCCAGCAGCTCGCTGACAGGGGGACCCTACGAGCAGTACTTC. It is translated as CASSSLTGGPYEQYF.

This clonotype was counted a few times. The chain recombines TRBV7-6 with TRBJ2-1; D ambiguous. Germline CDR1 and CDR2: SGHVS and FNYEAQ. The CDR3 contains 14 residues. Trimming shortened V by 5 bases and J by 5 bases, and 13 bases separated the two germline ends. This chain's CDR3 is CASSHLDGNNEQFF. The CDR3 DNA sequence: TGTGCCAGCAGCCACTTGGACGGAAACAATGAGCAGTTCTTC.

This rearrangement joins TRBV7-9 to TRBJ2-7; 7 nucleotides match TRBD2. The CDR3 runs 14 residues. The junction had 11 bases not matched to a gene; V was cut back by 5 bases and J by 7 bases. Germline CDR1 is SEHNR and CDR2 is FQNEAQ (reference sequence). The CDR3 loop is CASSNPGSGGEQYF. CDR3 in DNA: TGTGCCAGCAGCAACCCAGGGTCCGGGGGGGAGCAGTACTTC. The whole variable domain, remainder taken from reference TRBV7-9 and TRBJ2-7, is DTGVSQNPRHKITKRGQNVTFRCDPISEHNRLYWYRQTLGQGPEFLTYFQNEAQLEKSRLLSDRFSAERPKGSFSTLEIQRTEQGDSAMYLCASSNPGSGGEQYFGPGTRLTVT.

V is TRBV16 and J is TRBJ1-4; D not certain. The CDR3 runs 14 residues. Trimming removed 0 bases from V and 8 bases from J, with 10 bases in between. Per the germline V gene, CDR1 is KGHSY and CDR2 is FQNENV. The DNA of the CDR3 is TGTGCCAGCAGCCAATCGTCCCTTGGGGAAAAACTGTTTTTT. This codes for CASSQSSLGEKLFF.

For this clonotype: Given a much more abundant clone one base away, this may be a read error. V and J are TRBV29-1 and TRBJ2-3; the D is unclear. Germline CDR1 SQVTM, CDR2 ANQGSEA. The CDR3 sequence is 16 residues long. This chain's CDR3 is CGVGPNPSLPTDTQYF. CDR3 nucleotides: TGCGGCGTTGGGCCAAACCCCAGCCTTCCCACAGATACGCAGTATTTT.

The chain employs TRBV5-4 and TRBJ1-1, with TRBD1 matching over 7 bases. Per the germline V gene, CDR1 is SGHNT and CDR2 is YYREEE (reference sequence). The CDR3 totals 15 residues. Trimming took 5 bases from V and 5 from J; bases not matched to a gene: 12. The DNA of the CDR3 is TGTGCCAGCAGTTCGACAGGGCGGAGGGCGACTGAAGCTTTCTTT. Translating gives CASSSTGRRATEAFF.

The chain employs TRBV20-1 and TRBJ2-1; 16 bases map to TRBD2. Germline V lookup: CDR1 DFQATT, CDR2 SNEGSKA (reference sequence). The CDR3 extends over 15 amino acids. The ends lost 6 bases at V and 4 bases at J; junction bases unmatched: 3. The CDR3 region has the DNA TGCAGTGCCCCGGGACTAGCGGGGGGGTACAATGAGCAGTTCTTC. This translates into CSAPGLAGGYNEQFF.

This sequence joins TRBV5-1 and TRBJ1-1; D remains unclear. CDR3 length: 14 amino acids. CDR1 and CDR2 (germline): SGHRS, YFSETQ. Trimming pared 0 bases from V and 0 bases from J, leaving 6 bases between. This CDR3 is CASSLAVMNTEAFF. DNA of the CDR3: TGCGCCAGCAGCTTGGCGGTCATGAACACTGAAGCTTTCTTT.

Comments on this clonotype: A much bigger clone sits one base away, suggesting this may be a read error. Here the CDR3 reads CASSALGFEETQYF. The CDR3 coding sequence is TGTGCCAGCAGTGCCCTGGGATTTGAGGAGACCCAGTACTTC. This chain connects TRBV12-3 or TRBV12-4 to TRBJ2-5; D is unclear. V was trimmed by 5 bases and J by 5 bases, leaving 15 bases between them. This CDR3 contains 14 residues.

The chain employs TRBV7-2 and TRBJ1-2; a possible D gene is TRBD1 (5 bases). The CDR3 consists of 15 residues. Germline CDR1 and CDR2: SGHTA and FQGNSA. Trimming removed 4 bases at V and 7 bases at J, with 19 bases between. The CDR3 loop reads CASSSEVVRASGYTF. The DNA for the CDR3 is TGTGCCAGCAGCTCAGAGGTGGTCAGGGCAAGTGGCTACACCTTC.